Listed here is a single T cell receptor beta chain. The target antigen is unknown. These data are taken from a study of chemoradiotherapy in HPV16-positive cancers. Study observations and caveats: Better recurrence-free survival went with HPV-responsive T-cell expansion in HPV16-positive patients. Functional assays defining HPV-specific T cells used only two HPV16-positive patients. During treatment, candidate HPV-specific clones and E7-related motifs expanded in tumor.

Libraries were prepared by immunoSEQ multiplex PCR; TCRdb keeps only in-frame clonotypes and omits some of them. The sample lists more than 15,000 clones, 60% to 80% seen once, with about 10% in the top ten. The TCR was taken from a human donor with HPV-associated anogenital cancer. The specimen was taken from a patient who underwent chemoradiotherapy.

DNA for the CDR3: TGTGCCAGCAGCTTAGTAGGCATGATCTATGGCTACACCTTC. Translation: CASSLVGMIYGYTF. The chain joins TRBV7-9 to TRBJ1-2; D gene unclear. Germline V gene data show CDR1 as SEHNR and CDR2 as FQNEAQ (reference sequence). This CDR3 spans 14 amino acids. V was pared by 1 base and J by 4 bases, with 10 bases between.